The entry below gives a single T cell receptor beta chain sequence along with its context. These data originate in a study of blood T cell repertoires in COVID-19. Study in general: COVID-19 samples collected from the United States, Italy and Spain covered acute and convalescent phases. Nucleic acid was either cDNA or gDNA, and it came from T cells, B-cell-depleted T cells, or PBMCs.

Produced via immunoSEQ multiplex PCR; TCRdb's table is partial and in-frame only. The table lists 99,000 or so clones, about 85% of them singletons. The germline V gene encodes CDR1 LGHNA and CDR2 YNFKEQ. The V and J ends lost 4 bases and 7 bases respectively, with 10 bases between them. This CDR3 is built from 13 residues. The sequenced material came from peripheral blood. The sequence derives from a man over 45 with acute or convalescent COVID-19. The chain couples TRBV4-2 to TRBJ1-4; D ambiguous. The CDR3 sequence: CASSRDPGEKLFF. The CDR3 coding sequence is TGTGCCAGCAGCCGTGATCCCGGTGAAAAACTGTTTTTT.